This T cell receptor (beta chain) was sequenced for a study of blood T cell repertoires in COVID-19. Germline trimming cut 3 bases from V and 0 bases from J; bases unmatched to any gene: 3. Looked up from germline, CDR1 is SGDLS and CDR2 is YYNGEE. CDR3 length: 14 residues. Profiled with immunoSEQ multiplex PCR; TCRdb holds only in-frame clones, not every one. Counted here are about 240,000 clones, approximately 78% occurring once; the ten biggest clones make up less than 3.5%. The TCR was taken from a woman between 18 and 30 years old with acute or convalescent COVID-19. The V call is TRBV9, the J call TRBJ2-7, with TRBD2 identical over 7 bases. Sequencing input: peripheral blood. CDR3 in amino acids: CASSGSGASYEQYF. The CDR3 DNA reads TGTGCCAGCAGCGGCAGCGGGGCCTCCTACGAGCAGTACTTC.